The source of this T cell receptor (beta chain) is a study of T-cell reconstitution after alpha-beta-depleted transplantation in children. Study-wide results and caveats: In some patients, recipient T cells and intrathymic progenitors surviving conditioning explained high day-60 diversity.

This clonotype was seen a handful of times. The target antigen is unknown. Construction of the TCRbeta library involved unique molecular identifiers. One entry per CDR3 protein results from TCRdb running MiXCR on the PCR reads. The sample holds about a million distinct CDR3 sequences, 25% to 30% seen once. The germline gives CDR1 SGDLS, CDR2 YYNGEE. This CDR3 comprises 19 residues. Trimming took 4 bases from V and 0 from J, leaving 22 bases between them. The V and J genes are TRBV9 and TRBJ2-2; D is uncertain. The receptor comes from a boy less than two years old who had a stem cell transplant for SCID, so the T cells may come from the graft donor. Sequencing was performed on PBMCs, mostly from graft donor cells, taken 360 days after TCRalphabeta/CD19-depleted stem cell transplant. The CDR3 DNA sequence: TGTGCCAGCAGCCTACGCGCGGCGACTTCGCCCCCGAACACCGGGGAGCTGTTTTTT. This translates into CASSLRAATSPPNTGELFF.